This TCR beta chain emerged from a study of blood T cell repertoires in COVID-19. The table came from immunoSEQ multiplex PCR; TCRdb's copy has only in-frame clones and leaves some out. This sample carries about 68,000 clones, approximately 85% of them seen once, and the ten largest clones take roughly 25%. CDR1 is KGHSH and CDR2 is LQKENI in the germline V gene. V lost 0 bases, J lost 6 bases, and 7 bases stayed unmatched. The CDR3 length is 16 residues. The receptor's source is a man between 45 and 60 years old with acute or convalescent COVID-19. The chain employs TRBV18 and TRBJ2-1; 8 bases align to TRBD2. Sequenced input: peripheral blood. CDR3 bases: TGTGCCAGCTCACCACCGACGGGGGGGCTTTTCAATGAGCAGTTCTTC. Protein sequence: CASSPPTGGLFNEQFF.